This TCR beta chain was sequenced during a study of T cell responses to AZD1222 COVID-19 vaccine. The study, taken as a whole, reports: Baseline seropositives among AZD1222 recipients totaled only five to seven. The study found vaccine-associated CD4 TCRs spanning spike, dominant at 160-218 and 743-854. Targeting of unmutated variant regions was reportedly seen in nearly half of spike-specific TCRs. Females outnumbered males among donors, who were mostly white British; clonal diversity was possibly underestimated.

Sequencing was performed with immunoSEQ multiplex PCR; in TCRdb, only in-frame clones are kept and a portion is missing. Of roughly 150,000 clones in the sample, about 91% were seen once. Germline CDR1 and CDR2: MNHNY and SVGAGI (reference sequence). Trimming shortened V by 5 bases and J by 7 bases, and 14 bases separated the two germline ends. The CDR3 runs 13 residues. This clone was found once. Its antigen is unidentified. The sample consisted of peripheral blood, taken on day 0 of MenACWY control vaccination. The chain is built from TRBV6-6 and TRBJ1-2, with D possibly matching TRBD1 (6 bases). The source is an adult in good health. The CDR3 DNA sequence: TGTGCCAGCAGTGCGGGGGCATTGGGTGGCTACACCTTC. Translation gives CASSAGALGGYTF.